This TCR beta chain emerged from a study of T-cell memory formation after mild COVID-19. In germline, CDR1 is LNHNV, CDR2 YYDKDF (reference sequence). Trimming removed 2 bases at V and 7 bases at J, with 9 bases between. This CDR3 has 13 residues. This clonotype was detected only a few times. What it binds is unknown. General study points: A subset of responding clones appeared in pre-infection memory, suggesting cross-reactive memory joined.

Constant-segment primers served in 5'RACE that generated TCR alpha and TCR beta cDNA libraries bearing sample barcodes and UMIs. MiXCR was run by TCRdb on the 5' RACE reads, yielding one entry per CDR3 protein. This table holds a few hundred thousand distinct CDR3 sequences, 15% to 20% found once. Sequences were obtained from PBMCs or a T cell subset sorted from them (not recorded which). The V and J genes are TRBV15 and TRBJ2-1, with TRBD1 as a possible D gene (6 bases). This clonotype was obtained from a man aged 18 to 35 who had mild COVID-19 (a few samples of this study predate the infection). Cell type and time point are not known. The CDR3 DNA reads as TGTGCCACCAGCAGATTACAGGGAAATGAGCAGTTCTTC. Its translation is CATSRLQGNEQFF.